What follows are 28 T cell receptor beta chains derived from one specimen sequenced in a study of shared clonotypes between healthy human individuals (dated by TCRdb to between 2020 and 2021). The receptor library was made with the immunoSEQ multiplex PCR assay. Imported from immuneACCESS, the table was reduced by TCRdb to in-frame sequences with V and J called. These copies leave out some clones; in studies compared against another copy, an unresolved V gene accounts for under half, and the cause of the remainder is not known. This sample lists roughly 2.2 million clones; 85% to 95% were detected once. The ten largest clones take up 0.3% to 0.45% of the sample. Material: naive CD4+ T cells from PBMCs. Interpreted using the paper, the cell subset or site label stands for: CD45RA+ positively selected. The receptors originated from a man younger than 35 in good health. Some clones in this sample may be carry-over from other donors' samples.

The chain recombines TRBV5-4 with TRBJ2-6; D remains ambiguous. Germline-derived CDR1 and CDR2 are SGHNT and YYREEE (reference sequence). The V end was cut by 1 base, the J end by 0 bases, with 5 bases between. The CDR3 is made up of 15 amino acids. Here the CDR3 reads CASSLTRSGANVLTF. CDR3 coding DNA: TGTGCCAGCAGCTTGACCCGCTCTGGGGCCAACGTCCTGACTTTC.

The genes are TRBV9 and TRBJ2-7, with 7 nucleotides matching TRBD1. The CDR3 is 14 amino acids. Germline V gene lookup returns CDR1 SGDLS and CDR2 YYNGEE. The V segment lost 3 bases and the J segment 3 bases; nucleotides outside the gene matches: 6. CDR3: CASSATGNYYEQYF. The DNA for the CDR3 is TGTGCCAGCAGCGCGACAGGGAATTACTACGAGCAGTACTTC.

Turning to this clone: Other nucleotide sequences in the sample specify the same CDR3. The chain is built from TRBV5-1 and TRBJ2-7; tentative D call: TRBD1 (6 bases). The germline V gene has CDR1 SGHRS and CDR2 YFSETQ. Trimming pared 4 bases from V and 7 bases from J, leaving 12 bases between. CDR3 length equals 12 residues. The CDR3 reads CASSPPGDEQYF. DNA of the CDR3: TGCGCCAGCAGCCCCCCAGGGGATGAGCAGTACTTC.

This chain uses TRBV5-6 with TRBJ1-4; D unclear. Trimming removed 0 bases from V and 4 bases from J, with 10 bases in between. Germline lookup yields CDR1 SGHDT and CDR2 YYEEEE. The CDR3 spans 15 residues. As DNA, the CDR3 is TGTGCCAGCAGCTTGGCACGGGATCGTAATGAAAAACTGTTTTTT. Residues: CASSLARDRNEKLFF.

The chain employs TRBV28 and TRBJ1-1; TRBD1 matches at 10 bases. V dropped 6 bases and J dropped 3; count of bases not matched to a gene: 4. The CDR3 runs to 14 residues. From germline, CDR1 is MDHEN and CDR2 SYDVKM. Written as DNA, the CDR3 is TGTGCCAGCAGGGACAGGGGGGAGTACACTGAAGCTTTCTTT. Amino acids: CASRDRGEYTEAFF.

V gene TRBV29-1 combines with J gene TRBJ2-2; D may correspond to TRBD1 or TRBD2 (5 bases each). This CDR3 is 14 amino acids long. The germline V and J ends were trimmed by 4 bases and 4 bases, with 13 bases remaining between them. Germline CDR1 reads SQVTM; CDR2 reads ANQGSEA. CDR3 residues: CSVGAQGVTGELFF. In DNA, the CDR3 is TGCAGCGTTGGGGCCCAGGGAGTCACCGGGGAGCTGTTTTTT.

The chain employs TRBV10-2 and TRBJ2-3; possibly TRBD2 for D (6 bases). The length of the CDR3 is 16 residues. The germline gives CDR1 WSHSY, CDR2 SAAADI. Trimming shortened V by 0 bases and J by 2 bases, and 12 bases separated the two germline ends. The DNA for the CDR3 is TGCGCCAGCAGTGAGTCGGGGGGTCCCTCCACAGATACGCAGTATTTT. This sequence encodes CASSESGGPSTDTQYF.

V usage is TRBV4-2 and J usage is TRBJ2-1; 7 bases match TRBD2. Germline V gene lookup returns CDR1 LGHNA and CDR2 YNFKEQ. This CDR3 comprises 17 residues. V trimming: 0 bases; J trimming: 4 bases; junction bases outside the gene matches: 9. CDR3 sequence (DNA): TGTGCCAGCAGCCAAGAGGTCGAGACTAGCTATTACAATGAGCAGTTCTTC. Its protein product is CASSQEVETSYYNEQFF.

The chain has TRBV30 and TRBJ2-5; TRBD1 aligns across 9 bases. CDR3 length: 14 residues. Germline V gene sequence: CDR1 GTSNPN, CDR2 SVGIG (reference sequence). V lost 5 bases and J lost 4; bases outside the gene matches: 8. This CDR3 reads CAWWGQGGGETQYF. The CDR3, as DNA: TGTGCCTGGTGGGGACAGGGAGGAGGAGAGACCCAGTACTTC.

The J gene is TRBJ1-5, the V gene TRBV7-2; no reliable D call. The CDR3 loop spans 15 amino acids. Germline CDR1 is SGHTA and CDR2 is FQGNSA. V lost 2 bases to trimming and J lost 5 bases, with 13 bases between them. This CDR3 is CASSLRSRSYQPQHF. The CDR3 DNA reads TGTGCCAGCAGCTTACGGTCCAGGTCCTATCAGCCCCAGCATTTT.

The sample holds one count of this clone. The chain carries TRBV4-1 and TRBJ2-7, with D uncertain. The V end was cut by 4 bases, the J end by 0 bases, with 16 bases between. The CDR3 extends over 16 amino acids. The germline V gene encodes CDR1 MGHRA and CDR2 YSYEKL. CDR3 bases: TGCGCCAGCAGCCCTAACACCTCCCCAAGCTCCTACGAGCAGTACTTC. This sequence encodes CASSPNTSPSSYEQYF.

This clone has only a few counts. The chain is built from TRBV28 and TRBJ2-6, with D unresolved. CDR3 length: 13 residues. Between the trimmed V and J ends, which lost 5 bases and 0 bases, there was a span of 2 bases. CDR1 and CDR2 from the germline V gene are MDHEN and SYDVKM. In DNA, the CDR3 is TGTGCCAGCAGTCCCTCTGGGGCCAACGTCCTGACTTTC. It translates to CASSPSGANVLTF.

The chain joins TRBV7-9 to TRBJ2-2, with 10 positions matching TRBD1. After removal of 0 bases from V and 6 bases from J, the junction contained 7 bases not matched to a gene. The CDR3 is made up of 17 amino acids. CDR1 and CDR2 from the germline V gene are SEHNR and FQNEAQ (reference sequence). CDR3 in amino acids: CASSLAPGTGVSGELFF. The CDR3, as DNA: TGTGCCAGCAGCTTAGCGCCCGGGACAGGGGTTTCCGGGGAGCTGTTTTTT.

The J gene is TRBJ2-7, the V gene TRBV7-9, with 8 nucleotides matching TRBD2. J gave up 7 bases and V 5 bases, and 7 bases lay outside the gene matches. This CDR3 spans 13 amino acids. Germline assignment: CDR1 SEHNR and CDR2 FQNEAQ (reference sequence). The CDR3 nucleotides are TGTGCCAGCAGCCCCGGGGGGGGAAGGGAGCAGTACTTC. This encodes CASSPGGGREQYF.

The J gene is TRBJ1-2, the V gene TRBV28; D ambiguous. Germline lookup yields CDR1 MDHEN and CDR2 SYDVKM. The CDR3 runs to 16 residues. Deletions cut 7 bases from V and 2 bases from J, with 20 bases between. The CDR3 sequence is CASTPPSPRTNYGYTF. The CDR3 DNA reads TGTGCCAGCACTCCCCCGTCCCCCAGGACCAACTATGGCTACACCTTC.

The chain links TRBV19 to TRBJ2-6; 7 bases are a match to TRBD2. The CDR3 totals 17 residues. Germline lookup yields CDR1 LNHDA and CDR2 SQIVND (reference sequence). J was trimmed by 4 bases and V by 5 bases; bases with no gene match: 11. The CDR3 loop reads CASSASRGVAGANVLTF. In DNA form, the CDR3 reads TGTGCCAGTAGTGCCTCCCGGGGGGTTGCCGGGGCCAACGTCCTGACTTTC.

This chain connects TRBV27 to TRBJ2-3; TRBD2 matches 16 bases. Germline CDR1 is MNHEY and CDR2 is SMNVEV (reference sequence). The junction had 2 bases not matched to a gene; V was cut back by 2 bases and J by 3 bases. The length of the CDR3 is 17 residues. CDR3 region: CASSLGTSGRGTDTQYF. The DNA for the CDR3 is TGTGCCAGCAGTTTAGGGACTAGCGGGAGGGGGACAGATACGCAGTATTTT.

The chain recombines TRBV6-5 with TRBJ1-5; 8 bases align to TRBD1. Germline lookup yields CDR1 MNHEY and CDR2 SVGAGI. This CDR3 region has 15 residues. The J segment lost 2 bases and the V segment lost 6 bases, leaving 6 bases of the junction unmatched. CDR3 in DNA: TGTGCCAGCAGGCGGACAGGGTCCGGCAATCAGCCCCAGCATTTT. The encoded protein is CASRRTGSGNQPQHF.

The chain carries TRBV5-1 and TRBJ2-2; 10 bases are shared with TRBD2. The CDR3 extends over 16 amino acids. The V segment lost 3 bases and the J segment 1 base; nucleotides outside the gene matches: 3. Germline loops: CDR1 SGHRS, CDR2 YFSETQ. CDR3 protein: CASSSASGGNTGELFF. CDR3 DNA sequence: TGCGCCAGCAGCTCCGCTAGCGGGGGGAACACCGGGGAGCTGTTTTTT. The whole variable domain, filled in from reference TRBV5-1 and TRBJ2-2, reads KAGVTQTPRYLIKTRGQQVTLSCSPISGHRSVSWYQQTPGQGLQFLFEYFSETQRNKGNFPGRFSGRQFSNSRSEMNVSTLELGDSALYLCASSSASGGNTGELFFGEGSRLTVL.

The chain uses TRBV7-2 and TRBJ2-7; tentatively, D is TRBD1 or TRBD2 (5 bases each). The V gene lost 2 bases and the J gene lost 5 bases, with 16 bases spanning the gap. There are 15 residues in the CDR3. CDR1 and CDR2 from the germline V gene are SGHTA and FQGNSA. In nucleotides, the CDR3 is TGTGCCAGCAGCTTACACGGGACGATCGGAGACGAGCAGTACTTC. Encoded protein: CASSLHGTIGDEQYF.

A remark on this clone: Within the sample, other DNA sequences also encode this same CDR3. The rearrangement links TRBV5-1 to TRBJ2-7; no firm D call. Between the trimmed V and J ends, which lost 4 bases and 0 bases, there was a span of 8 bases. CDR1 SGHRS and CDR2 YFSETQ come from the germline V gene. CDR3 length: 13 amino acids. CDR3 bases: TGCGCCAGCAGCCCCGGATCCTCCTACGAGCAGTACTTC. It translates to CASSPGSSYEQYF.

The gene calls are TRBV19 and TRBJ2-2, with 9 bases identical to TRBD1. Germline V CDR1 and CDR2: LNHDA, SQIVND (reference sequence). The CDR3 contains 14 residues. Losses at the gene ends were 7 bases for V and 5 bases for J; bases not matched to a gene: 5. The CDR3 DNA follows: TGTGCCAGTAAGGGACAGGGAGAAACCGGGGAGCTGTTTTTT. This codes for CASKGQGETGELFF.

V usage is TRBV5-4 and J usage is TRBJ1-4; 10 positions match TRBD1. This CDR3 has 18 amino acids. The germline V gene encodes CDR1 SGHNT and CDR2 YYREEE (reference sequence). The V and J ends lost 4 bases and 7 bases, in that order; junction bases with no gene match: 16. The CDR3 region is CASSTRSGTGAFGEKLFF. The CDR3 DNA sequence: TGTGCCAGCAGCACTCGGAGCGGGACAGGGGCTTTTGGTGAAAAACTGTTTTTT.

The chain recombines TRBV2 with TRBJ1-5; possibly TRBD1 for D (5 bases). Deletions cut 4 bases from V and 0 bases from J, with 16 bases between. CDR1 is SNHLY and CDR2 is FYNNEI in the germline V gene. CDR3 size: 17 residues. CDR3 residues: CASSGTLGANSNQPQHF. In nucleotides, the CDR3 is TGTGCCAGCAGTGGAACCCTCGGGGCTAATAGCAATCAGCCCCAGCATTTT.

The chain uses TRBV11-2 and TRBJ1-4; maybe TRBD1 (5 bases). The germline V and J ends were trimmed by 4 bases and 2 bases, with 17 bases remaining between them. Looked up from germline, CDR1 is SGHAT and CDR2 is FQNNGV. This CDR3 region has 17 residues. The CDR3 is CASSWGRGRYTNEKLFF. The CDR3 DNA reads as TGTGCCAGCAGCTGGGGGAGGGGAAGGTACACTAATGAAAAACTGTTTTTT.

The CDR3 region has the DNA TGTGCCAGCAACTCAGGGGGGACAGGGCAAGAGACCCAGTACTTC. Its protein product is CASNSGGTGQETQYF. The chain employs TRBV28 and TRBJ2-5; 9 bases line up with TRBD1. V shed 7 bases, J shed 2 bases, and the junction held 8 bases outside the gene matches. This CDR3 is built from 15 residues. From germline, CDR1 is MDHEN and CDR2 SYDVKM.

In regard to this clone: Other nucleotide sequences from this sample produce the same CDR3. The chain recombines TRBV11-3 with TRBJ2-7, with a tentative D call TRBD1 (6 bases). The CDR3 totals 13 residues. Germline values: CDR1 SGHNT, CDR2 YENEEA. Trimming took off 5 bases at V and 3 bases at J, with 11 bases between the two ends. CDR3 sequence reads: CASSSRGGYEQYF. As DNA, the CDR3 is TGTGCCAGCAGCAGCCGAGGGGGCTACGAGCAGTACTTC.

The genes are TRBV27 and TRBJ2-7; 13 nucleotides agree with TRBD2. Germline loops: CDR1 MNHEY, CDR2 SMNVEV (reference sequence). V lost 4 bases and J lost 7; bases outside the gene matches: 7. This CDR3 is built from 15 residues. For the CDR3, the DNA is TGTGCCAGCAGTTCCCCCGGACTAGCGGGAGTGGAGCAGTACTTC. Residues: CASSSPGLAGVEQYF.